This record looks at one T cell receptor (beta chain) sequence and its context. Its specificity is not known. This specimen belongs to a study of cytomegalovirus exposure and HLA in healthy donors. Study as a whole: Findings of an earlier analysis included roughly 110 million unique TCR beta sequences from 190 million or so T cells. Study-level results: Sequencing likely produced, as an artifact, a cluster of highly shared sequence variants. When analyzed later, a missense DCLRE1C variant was found to be linked to TCR beta V- and J-gene trimming. Being productive about 87% or about 30% of the time was typical of most TCR beta V segments in an earlier analysis.

Researchers ran the PCR with 60 Vbeta and 13 Jbeta primers. Clones were sequenced by immunoSEQ multiplex PCR, and TCRdb holds only the in-frame ones, with some missing. The sample lists 150,000 to 200,000 clones, around 80% occurring once. Germline lookup yields CDR1 MNHEY and CDR2 SMNVEV (reference sequence). Trimming pared 2 bases from V and 8 bases from J, leaving 10 bases between. The CDR3 runs 12 residues. V and J are TRBV27 and TRBJ2-7; a possible D gene is TRBD1 (5 bases). The clonotype originates from a woman in her 40s in good health and CMV-seronegative. Sequencing input: PBMCs. CDR3 residues: CASSLIQGQQYF. CDR3 nucleotide sequence: TGTGCCAGCAGTTTAATCCAGGGCCAGCAGTACTTC.